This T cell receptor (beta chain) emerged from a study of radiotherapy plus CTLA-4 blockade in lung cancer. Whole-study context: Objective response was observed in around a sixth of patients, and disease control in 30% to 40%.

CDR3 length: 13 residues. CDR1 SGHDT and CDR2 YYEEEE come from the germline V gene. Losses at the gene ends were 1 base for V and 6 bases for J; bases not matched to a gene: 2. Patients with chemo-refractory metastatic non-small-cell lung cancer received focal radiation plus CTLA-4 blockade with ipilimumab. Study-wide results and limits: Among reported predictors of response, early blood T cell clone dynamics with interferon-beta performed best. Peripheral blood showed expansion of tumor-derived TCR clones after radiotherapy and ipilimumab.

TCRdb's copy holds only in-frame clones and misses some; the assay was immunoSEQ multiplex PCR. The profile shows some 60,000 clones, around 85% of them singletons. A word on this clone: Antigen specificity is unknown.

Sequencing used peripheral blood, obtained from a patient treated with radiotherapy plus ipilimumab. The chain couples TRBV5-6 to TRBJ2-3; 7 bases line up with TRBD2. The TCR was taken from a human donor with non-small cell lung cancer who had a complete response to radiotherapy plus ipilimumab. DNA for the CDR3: TGTGCCAGCAGCTTGTGGCGGGGGGATACGCAGTATTTT. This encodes CASSLWRGDTQYF.